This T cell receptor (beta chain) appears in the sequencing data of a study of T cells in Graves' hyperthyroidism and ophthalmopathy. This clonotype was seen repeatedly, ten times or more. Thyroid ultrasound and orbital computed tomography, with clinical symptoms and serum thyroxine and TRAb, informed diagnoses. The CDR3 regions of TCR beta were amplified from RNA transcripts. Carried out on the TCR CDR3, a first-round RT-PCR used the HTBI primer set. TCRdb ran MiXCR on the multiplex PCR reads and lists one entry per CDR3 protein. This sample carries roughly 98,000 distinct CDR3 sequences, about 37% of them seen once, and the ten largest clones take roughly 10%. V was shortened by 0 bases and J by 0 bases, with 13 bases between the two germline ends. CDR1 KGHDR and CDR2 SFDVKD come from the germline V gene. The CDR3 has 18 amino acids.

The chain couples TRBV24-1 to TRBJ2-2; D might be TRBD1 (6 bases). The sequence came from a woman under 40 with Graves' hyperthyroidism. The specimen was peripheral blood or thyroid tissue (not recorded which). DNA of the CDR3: TGTGCCACCAGTGATTTGAAGGGGTGGGGGCCGAACACCGGGGAGCTGTTTTTT. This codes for CATSDLKGWGPNTGELFF.